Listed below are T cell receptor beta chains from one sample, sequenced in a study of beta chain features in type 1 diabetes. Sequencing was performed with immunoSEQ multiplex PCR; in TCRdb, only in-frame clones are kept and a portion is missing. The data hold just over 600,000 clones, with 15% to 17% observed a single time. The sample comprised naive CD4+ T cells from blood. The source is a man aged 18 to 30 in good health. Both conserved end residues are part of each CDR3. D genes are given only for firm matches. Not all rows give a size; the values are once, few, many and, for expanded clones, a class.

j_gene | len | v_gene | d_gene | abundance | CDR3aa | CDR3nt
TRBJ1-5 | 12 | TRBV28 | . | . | CASTIYAKPQHF | TGTGCCAGCACCATTTATGCTAAGCCCCAGCATTTT
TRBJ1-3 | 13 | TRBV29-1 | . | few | CSAGQTPGNTIYF | TGCAGCGCCGGACAGACCCCTGGAAACACCATATATTTT
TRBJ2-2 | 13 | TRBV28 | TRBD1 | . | CASRGQGRGELFF | TGTGCCAGCAGGGGACAGGGTCGGGGGGAGCTGTTTTTT
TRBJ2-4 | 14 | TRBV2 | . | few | CASSEPLAKNIQYF | TGTGCCAGCAGTGAACCCCTAGCCAAAAACATTCAGTACTTC
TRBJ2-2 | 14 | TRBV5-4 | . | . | CASNKGLLTGELFF | TGTGCCAGCAATAAGGGACTCCTCACCGGGGAGCTGTTTTTT
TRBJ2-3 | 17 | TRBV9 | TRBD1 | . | CASSGRDRPVGWDTQYF | TGTGCCAGCAGCGGGAGGGACAGGCCGGTAGGGTGGGATACGCAGTATTTT
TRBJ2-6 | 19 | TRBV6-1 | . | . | CASSEGAGFANSGANVLTF | TGTGCCAGCAGTGAAGGTGCGGGGTTCGCTAACTCTGGGGCCAACGTCCTGACTTTC
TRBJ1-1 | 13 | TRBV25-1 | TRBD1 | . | CASSLRTGNEAFF | TGTGCCAGCAGTCTGCGGACAGGTAATGAAGCTTTCTTT
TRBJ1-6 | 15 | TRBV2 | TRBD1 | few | CASRRDRGDNSPLHF | TGTGCCAGCCGGCGGGACAGGGGAGATAATTCACCCCTCCACTTT
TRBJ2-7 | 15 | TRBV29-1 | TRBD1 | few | CSGPVPGDRGHEQYF | TGCAGCGGGCCCGTACCGGGGGACAGGGGACACGAGCAGTACTTC
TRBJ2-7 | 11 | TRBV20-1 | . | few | CSALDSHEQYF | TGCAGTGCTCTGGACAGTCACGAGCAGTACTTC
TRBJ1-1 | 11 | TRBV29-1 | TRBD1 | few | CSADRGGEAFF | TGCAGCGCTGACAGGGGCGGAGAAGCTTTCTTT
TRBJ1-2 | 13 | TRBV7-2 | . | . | CASSFAGNYGYTF | TGTGCCAGCAGCTTTGCCGGAAATTATGGCTACACCTTC
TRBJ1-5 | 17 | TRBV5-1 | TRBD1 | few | CASTFSTGTGAKQPQHF | TGCGCCAGCACTTTTTCTACCGGGACAGGGGCAAAACAGCCCCAGCATTTT
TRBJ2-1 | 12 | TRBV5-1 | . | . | CASSLGGSEQFF | TGCGCCAGCAGCTTGGGAGGGAGTGAGCAGTTCTTC
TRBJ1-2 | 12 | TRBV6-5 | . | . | CASSSGNYGYTF | TGTGCCAGCAGTTCCGGTAACTATGGCTACACCTTC
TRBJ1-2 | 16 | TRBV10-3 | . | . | CAISESRTRKGNGYTF | TGTGCCATCAGTGAATCCCGAACCCGAAAGGGGAATGGCTACACCTTC
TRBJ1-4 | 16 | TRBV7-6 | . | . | CASSLQGPATNEKLFF | TGTGCCAGCAGCTTACAGGGACCCGCAACTAATGAAAAACTGTTTTTT
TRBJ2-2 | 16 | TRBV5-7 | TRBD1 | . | CASSFRDRVPGGELFF | TGTGCCAGCAGTTTCCGGGACAGGGTCCCGGGGGGGGAGCTGTTTTTT
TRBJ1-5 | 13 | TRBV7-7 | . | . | CASSLNVNQPQHF | TGTGCCAGCAGCTTAAACGTCAATCAGCCCCAGCATTTT
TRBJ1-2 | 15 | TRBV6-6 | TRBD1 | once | CASSYLPGTGGLDTF | TGTGCCAGCAGTTACCTCCCTGGGACAGGGGGGTTGGACACCTTC
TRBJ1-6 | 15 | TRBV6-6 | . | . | CASSFVGQTNSPLHF | TGTGCCAGCAGTTTCGTCGGTCAAACCAATTCACCCCTCCACTTT
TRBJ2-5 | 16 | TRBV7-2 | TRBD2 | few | CASSSTTGTSLETQYF | TGTGCCAGCAGCTCTACGACCGGGACTAGCTTGGAGACCCAGTACTTC
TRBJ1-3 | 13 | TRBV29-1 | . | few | CSGVKGSGNTIYF | TGCAGCGGTGTCAAGGGCTCTGGAAACACCATATATTTT
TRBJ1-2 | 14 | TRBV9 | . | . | CASSETQANYGYTF | TGTGCCAGCAGCGAGACCCAAGCTAACTATGGCTACACCTTC
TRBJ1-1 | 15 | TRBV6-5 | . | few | CASSYNRALNTEAFF | TGTGCCAGCAGTTACAACAGGGCCCTGAACACTGAAGCTTTCTTT
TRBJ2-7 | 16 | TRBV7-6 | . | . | CASSLHIGRDSYEQYF | TGTGCCAGCAGCCTGCATATCGGGCGAGACTCCTACGAGCAGTACTTC
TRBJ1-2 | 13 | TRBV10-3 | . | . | CAISESQGYGYTF | TGTGCCATCAGTGAGTCACAGGGCTATGGCTACACCTTC
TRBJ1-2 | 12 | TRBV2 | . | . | CASSDNNYGYTF | TGTGCCAGCAGTGACAATAACTATGGCTACACCTTC
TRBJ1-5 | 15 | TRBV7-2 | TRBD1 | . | CASSLGQGLNQPQHF | TGTGCCAGCAGCTTAGGACAGGGTCTAAATCAGCCCCAGCATTTT
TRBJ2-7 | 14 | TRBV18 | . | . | CASSPQEDDYEQYF | TGTGCCAGCTCACCACAAGAGGATGACTACGAGCAGTACTTC
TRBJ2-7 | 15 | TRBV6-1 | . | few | CASSDLLPGSGEQYF | TGTGCCAGCAGCGACCTCCTCCCGGGATCTGGTGAGCAGTACTTC
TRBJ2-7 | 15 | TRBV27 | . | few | CASSRLGTSSYEQYF | TGTGCCAGCAGCCGGCTAGGGACAAGCTCCTACGAGCAGTACTTC
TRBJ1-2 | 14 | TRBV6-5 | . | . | CASSQDPRRRGYTF | TGTGCCAGCAGCCAGGACCCTAGGCGGAGGGGCTACACCTTC
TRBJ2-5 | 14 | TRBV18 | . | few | CASRIPGITETQYF | TGTGCCAGCCGGATCCCAGGGATTACGGAGACCCAGTACTTC
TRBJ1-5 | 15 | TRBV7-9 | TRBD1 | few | CASSQGGQQGQPQHF | TGTGCCAGCAGCCAGGGGGGACAGCAGGGTCAGCCCCAGCATTTT